One and the same sample provided the 15 T cell receptor beta chains below, sequenced in a study of T cell responses to AZD1222 COVID-19 vaccine. The assay was immunoSEQ multiplex PCR, and TCRdb's table has in-frame clones only and misses some. The profile shows 120,000 to 150,000 clones, roughly 89% of them singletons. Sequencing was performed on peripheral blood, taken 28 days after the second AZD1222 dose. The receptors here all came from an adult who received the AZD1222 COVID-19 vaccine.

The V gene is TRBV7-2, the J gene TRBJ2-1, with 14 bases lining up with TRBD2. This CDR3 region has 18 residues. CDR1 is SGHTA and CDR2 is FQGNSA in the germline V gene. V shed 2 bases, J shed 8 bases, and the junction held 11 bases outside the gene matches. The CDR3 here is CASSLYPMGTSGSYEQFF. In DNA form, the CDR3 reads TGTGCCAGCAGCTTATATCCGATGGGGACTAGCGGGAGCTATGAGCAGTTCTTC.

The chain is built from TRBV30 and TRBJ1-2, with 7 bases lining up with TRBD1. CDR1 GTSNPN and CDR2 SVGIG come from the germline V gene (reference sequence). V shed 0 bases, J shed 6 bases, and the junction held 4 bases outside the gene matches. The CDR3 sequence is 13 residues long. In DNA form, the CDR3 reads TGTGCCTGGAGTGTAGGAGGGGGCGATGGCTACACCTTC. Protein: CAWSVGGGDGYTF.

This clone was counted a single time. This chain uses TRBV19 with TRBJ1-1, with 8 bases identical to TRBD1. Germline assignment: CDR1 LNHDA and CDR2 SQIVND (reference sequence). CDR3 size: 15 residues. Losses at the gene ends were 1 base for V and 7 bases for J; bases not matched to a gene: 8. In DNA, the CDR3 is TGTGCCAGTAGTATAGGGGGGGCAGGACAGGGTGAAGCTTTCTTT. Amino acids: CASSIGGAGQGEAFF.

The chain recombines TRBV25-1 with TRBJ1-1; 8 positions match TRBD1. This CDR3 comprises 14 residues. V dropped 1 base and J dropped 3; count of bases not matched to a gene: 1. The germline V gene has CDR1 MGHDK and CDR2 SYGVNS. Here the CDR3 DNA reads TGTGCCAGCAGTGAATTGGGACAGGACACTGAAGCTTTCTTT. It is translated as CASSELGQDTEAFF.

The chain couples TRBV10-1 to TRBJ2-3; 13 bases align to TRBD2. Trimming removed 6 bases from V and 12 bases from J; junction bases left unmatched: 6. Germline V lookup: CDR1 WNHNN, CDR2 SYGVQD (reference sequence). This CDR3 is 13 amino acids long. The CDR3 reads CASSRTSGSLQYF. Written as DNA, the CDR3 is TGCGCCAGCAGCCGGACTAGCGGGAGCCTTCAGTATTTT.

The chain recombines TRBV11-2 with TRBJ2-7; no reliable D call. Deletions cut 1 base from V and 4 bases from J, with 11 bases between. CDR3 length: 14 amino acids. Per the germline V gene, CDR1 is SGHAT and CDR2 is FQNNGV. CDR3 nucleotide sequence: TGTGCCAGCAGCTTAGGTCGGTTACAATACGAGCAGTACTTC. As protein: CASSLGRLQYEQYF.

The V and J genes are TRBV7-3 and TRBJ2-1, with TRBD1 matching over 10 bases. The CDR3 is 16 residues long. Germline CDR1 and CDR2: SGHTA and FQGTGA. V gave up 2 bases and J gave up 9 bases; unmatched junction bases: 10. The CDR3 DNA sequence: TGTGCCAGCAGCTTATCCGGGACAGGGGTCCAGGCTGAGCAGTTCTTC. This encodes CASSLSGTGVQAEQFF.

The V and J genes are TRBV7-8 and TRBJ1-2; D ambiguous. Trimming removed 1 base from V and 4 bases from J, with 10 bases in between. This CDR3 is built from 14 residues. Germline V CDR1 and CDR2: SGHVS, FQNEAQ. The CDR3 spells CASSLEGRSYGYTF. As DNA, the CDR3 is TGTGCCAGCAGCTTAGAAGGTCGCAGCTATGGCTACACCTTC.

The V and J genes are TRBV7-3 and TRBJ1-1; D is possibly TRBD1 (5 bases). Trimming took 6 bases from V and 4 from J, leaving 15 bases between them. This CDR3 has 14 amino acids. CDR1 is SGHTA, CDR2 FQGTGA, per germline. The DNA for the CDR3 is TGTGCCAGCAGTGGGGGGTCGCCGGGCACTGAAGCTTTCTTT. Translation: CASSGGSPGTEAFF.

The chain joins TRBV27 to TRBJ1-6; D is unclear. This CDR3 is 13 amino acids long. The germline V gene has CDR1 MNHEY and CDR2 SMNVEV (reference sequence). V was trimmed by 8 bases and J by 8 bases, leaving 13 bases between them. The CDR3 sequence: CASALTRDSPLHF. CDR3 DNA: TGTGCCAGCGCCCTGACGCGGGATTCACCCCTCCACTTT.

The V and J genes are TRBV12-5 and TRBJ1-6; 7 bases are shared with TRBD1. The CDR3 is made up of 16 amino acids. V lost 1 base and J lost 7; bases outside the gene matches: 7. From germline, CDR1 is LGHNT and CDR2 FRNRAP. CDR3 nucleotide sequence: TGTGCTAGTGGTTTGGGTTACGGGACAGAGAATTCACCCCTCCACTTT. It codes for CASGLGYGTENSPLHF.

A single count supports this clone. The CDR3 loop is CASSLDWSGTSGRTDTQYF. CDR3 in DNA: TGTGCCAGCAGCTTAGATTGGTCCGGGACTAGCGGACGCACAGATACGCAGTATTTT. The chain joins TRBV11-3 to TRBJ2-3, with 11 bases lining up with TRBD2. This CDR3 spans 19 amino acids. From germline, CDR1 is SGHNT and CDR2 YENEEA. The J segment lost 1 base and the V segment lost 0 bases, leaving 9 bases of the junction unmatched.

This clone has a single count. The V gene is TRBV9, the J gene TRBJ2-7; D may be TRBD1 or TRBD2 (5 bases each). The CDR3 totals 15 residues. V was trimmed by 0 bases and J by 3 bases, leaving 13 bases between them. Germline lookup yields CDR1 SGDLS and CDR2 YYNGEE. CDR3 protein: CASSVGGRGDYEQYF. CDR3 bases: TGTGCCAGCAGCGTAGGGGGGAGAGGGGACTACGAGCAGTACTTC.

J is TRBJ1-5 and V is TRBV6-6; D uncertain. Per germline, CDR1 MNHNY and CDR2 SVGAGI (reference sequence). The CDR3 contains 16 residues. V was cut by 2 bases and J by 5 bases, with 16 bases left in between. CDR3 sequence (DNA): TGTGCCAGCAGTTACCCCTCGAGGCAGCCCGATCAGCCCCAGCATTTT. Protein product: CASSYPSRQPDQPQHF.

The rearrangement joins TRBV29-1 to TRBJ2-7, with 8 bases fitting TRBD2. Germline V CDR1 and CDR2: SQVTM, ANQGSEA. The J segment lost 6 bases and the V segment lost 4 bases, leaving 11 bases of the junction unmatched. The CDR3 runs 14 residues. The CDR3 DNA reads as TGCAGCGTTGGGGGGGGACTAGAGCGTTTCGAGCAGTACTTC. Translation gives CSVGGGLERFEQYF.